Below are 26 T cell receptor beta chains sequenced from a single sample in a study of blood T cell repertoires in COVID-19. Using immunoSEQ multiplex PCR, the repertoire was profiled, and TCRdb retains in-frame clones only, with some absent. This sample has 200,000 to 300,000 clones, with almost 90% found just once. Material for sequencing was peripheral blood. The receptors were sampled from a man older than 75 with acute or convalescent COVID-19.

The rearrangement uses TRBV6-4 and TRBJ2-1; 12 bases are shared with TRBD2. V lost 6 bases to trimming and J lost 7 bases; unmatched junction nucleotides: 7. The CDR3 runs to 15 residues. Germline V lookup: CDR1 MRHNA, CDR2 SNTAGT. The CDR3: CASSATSGSSNEQFF. DNA of the CDR3: TGTGCCAGCAGCGCGACTAGCGGGAGTTCTAATGAGCAGTTCTTC.

The V call is TRBV7-3, the J call TRBJ2-2, with D perhaps TRBD1 (6 bases). Trimming took 2 bases from V and 3 from J, leaving 19 bases between them. Germline V CDR1 and CDR2: SGHTA, FQGTGA. CDR3 size: 18 residues. CDR3 loop: CASSLEPPQGQDTGELFF. DNA for the CDR3: TGTGCCAGCAGCTTAGAACCCCCGCAGGGGCAGGACACCGGGGAGCTGTTTTTT.

The chain joins TRBV12-3 or TRBV12-4 to TRBJ2-7; D is perhaps TRBD2 (5 bases). The CDR3 consists of 13 residues. V dropped 4 bases and J dropped 5 bases, with 12 bases sitting between them. The CDR3 is CASSSPRAHEQYF. In DNA, the CDR3 is TGTGCCAGCAGTTCGCCGAGGGCCCACGAGCAGTACTTC.

The chain recombines TRBV6-2 or TRBV6-3 with TRBJ1-5, with D hard to call. CDR3 length equals 15 residues. Per the germline V gene, CDR1 is MNHEY and CDR2 is SVGEGT. Trimming took 6 bases from V and 7 from J, leaving 19 bases between them. The CDR3 DNA is TGTGCCAGCAGCCGAGGCCCCCGGCGAGAACAGCCCCAGCATTTT. Its translation: CASSRGPRREQPQHF.

Details on this clone: Within the sample, other DNA sequences also encode this same CDR3. This chain joins TRBV2 and TRBJ1-5; D gene uncertain. Between the trimmed V and J ends, which lost 4 bases and 0 bases, there was a span of 7 bases. The CDR3 has 14 residues. Germline V gives CDR1 SNHLY, CDR2 FYNNEI. As DNA, the CDR3 is TGTGCCAGCAGTGGTTCCTATAGCAATCAGCCCCAGCATTTT. Amino acids: CASSGSYSNQPQHF.

The V and J genes are TRBV19 and TRBJ2-1; a possible D gene is TRBD1 (6 bases). CDR1 LNHDA and CDR2 SQIVND come from the germline V gene (reference sequence). The CDR3 sequence is 14 residues long. V lost 4 bases, J lost 5 bases, and 12 bases lay in between. The CDR3 loop reads CASSTRTAHNEQFF. The CDR3 nucleotides are TGTGCCAGTAGTACGCGGACAGCCCACAATGAGCAGTTCTTC.

The V call is TRBV6-6, the J call TRBJ1-5; 9 nucleotides line up with TRBD1. J was trimmed by 5 bases and V by 10 bases; bases with no gene match: 12. Germline V lookup: CDR1 MNHNY, CDR2 SVGAGI (reference sequence). The CDR3 has 15 amino acids. The CDR3 DNA is TGTGCCATCAGACCCTCGGGACAGGGATATCAGCCCCAGCATTTT. Translating gives CAIRPSGQGYQPQHF.

The V call is TRBV27, the J call TRBJ1-1; tentative D call: TRBD1 (6 bases). V lost 8 bases to trimming and J lost 4 bases, with 17 bases between them. Germline loops: CDR1 MNHEY, CDR2 SMNVEV (reference sequence). The CDR3 runs to 14 residues. CDR3 coding DNA: TGTGCCAGCTCCGCCCGGGCGGGGGCCACTGAAGCTTTCTTT. Amino acid sequence: CASSARAGATEAFF.

The rearrangement links TRBV3-1 (or the pseudogene TRBV3-2) to TRBJ1-4, with 8 positions matching TRBD1. This CDR3 region has 16 residues. Trimming removed 3 bases from V and 4 bases from J; junction bases left unmatched: 7. Germline-derived CDR1 and CDR2 are LGHDT and YNNKEL (reference sequence). CDR3 in DNA: TGTGCCAGCAGCCAGGATGGACAGGGTGGTAATGAAAAACTGTTTTTT. Protein: CASSQDGQGGNEKLFF.

The chain has TRBV7-8 and TRBJ1-5, with D unclear. Looked up from germline, CDR1 is SGHVS and CDR2 is FQNEAQ. This CDR3 is 14 amino acids long. Trimming removed 8 bases at V and 1 base at J, with 12 bases between. CDR3 sequence reads: CASASGFSNQPQHF. CDR3 in DNA: TGTGCCAGCGCCTCGGGATTCAGCAATCAGCCCCAGCATTTT.

The V call is TRBV5-1, the J call TRBJ1-4; TRBD1 matches at 8 bases. V was clipped by 4 bases and J by 7 bases; unmatched bases: 6. Germline-derived CDR1 and CDR2 are SGHRS and YFSETQ. The CDR3 is made up of 14 amino acids. DNA of the CDR3: TGCGCCAGCAGCCATCAGGGGGCGGCTGAAAAACTGTTTTTT. Its protein product is CASSHQGAAEKLFF. The full variable domain, completed using reference TRBV5-1 and TRBJ1-4, is KAGVTQTPRYLIKTRGQQVTLSCSPISGHRSVSWYQQTPGQGLQFLFEYFSETQRNKGNFPGRFSGRQFSNSRSEMNVSTLELGDSALYLCASSHQGAAEKLFFGSGTQLSVL.

This sequence joins TRBV12-3 or TRBV12-4 and TRBJ2-1; D ambiguous. The CDR3 is 11 amino acids. The ends were cut back, 6 bases at V and 5 bases at J, with 5 bases in the middle. The CDR3 nucleotides read TGTGCCAGCAGCGAGGACAATGAGCAGTTCTTC. Translating gives CASSEDNEQFF.

The rearrangement joins TRBV24-1 to TRBJ2-5; 7 positions match TRBD1. J lost 3 bases, V lost 3 bases, and 15 bases had no gene match. The CDR3 runs to 18 residues. The V gene's germline CDR1 is KGHDR and CDR2 SFDVKD. The CDR3 nucleotides read TGTGCCACCAGTGATATCCGCGGACTGGGACAGTCAAAAGAGACCCAGTACTTC. Residues: CATSDIRGLGQSKETQYF.

V is TRBV5-1 and J is TRBJ1-2, with 7 bases fitting TRBD1. J was trimmed by 7 bases and V by 2 bases; bases with no gene match: 8. The CDR3 sequence is 14 residues long. The germline V gene encodes CDR1 SGHRS and CDR2 YFSETQ. CDR3 loop: CASSFNGEGAGYTF. The CDR3 DNA sequence: TGCGCCAGCAGCTTTAACGGCGAGGGGGCTGGCTACACCTTC.

The chain combines TRBV7-6 with TRBJ2-7; D might be TRBD1 (6 bases). Trimming stripped 1 base from V and 3 bases from J, with 16 bases between. Germline CDR1 and CDR2: SGHVS and FNYEAQ. The length of the CDR3 is 16 residues. CDR3 amino acids: CASSLVVDSVSYEQYF. The DNA for the CDR3 is TGTGCCAGCAGCTTAGTAGTGGACAGTGTTAGCTACGAGCAGTACTTC.

V usage is TRBV3-1 (or the pseudogene TRBV3-2) and J usage is TRBJ2-1; D gene ambiguous. This CDR3 is built from 15 residues. In germline, CDR1 is LGHDT, CDR2 YNNKEL (reference sequence). The V end lost 2 bases, the J end lost 3 bases, and 11 bases lay between the germline ends. CDR3 loop: CASSQSVIDYNEQFF. The CDR3 bases are TGTGCCAGCAGCCAAAGCGTAATAGACTACAATGAGCAGTTCTTC.

This chain links TRBV28 with TRBJ2-5; D possibly corresponds to TRBD1 (5 bases). The CDR3 has 13 amino acids. Germline values: CDR1 MDHEN, CDR2 SYDVKM. V lost 5 bases, J lost 13 bases, and 20 bases lay in between. The CDR3: CASSPLWGDERYF. The CDR3 region has the DNA TGTGCCAGCAGTCCCCTCTGGGGCGACGAAAGGTACTTC. Full variable domain (outside the CDR3, taken from reference TRBV28 and TRBJ2-5): DVKVTQSSRYLVKRTGEKVFLECVQDMDHENMFWYRQDPGLGLRLIYFSYDVKMKEKGDIPEGYSVSREKKERFSLILESASTNQTSMYLCASSPLWGDERYFGPGTRLLVL.

The chain carries TRBV28 and TRBJ1-5; TRBD1 agrees at 10 bases. The germline CDR1 and CDR2 sequences are MDHEN and SYDVKM. The V segment lost 4 bases and the J segment 4 bases; nucleotides outside the gene matches: 7. CDR3 size: 16 residues. CDR3 bases: TGTGCCAGCAGTTCCGGGACAGGGGTAGCGAATCAGCCCCAGCATTTT. Its protein is CASSSGTGVANQPQHF.

Concerning this clone: Additional DNA sequences in this sample encode the identical CDR3. The chain is built from TRBV2 and TRBJ1-5, with D possibly matching TRBD1 (6 bases). Germline lookup yields CDR1 SNHLY and CDR2 FYNNEI. This CDR3 is built from 13 residues. V lost 5 bases and J lost 4, with 9 bases in between. Here the CDR3 reads CASSRGGNQPQHF. Here the CDR3 DNA reads TGTGCCAGCAGTCGAGGGGGTAATCAGCCCCAGCATTTT. Using reference TRBV2 and TRBJ1-5 for the parts outside the CDR3, the full variable domain is EPEVTQTPSHQVTQMGQEVILRCVPISNHLYFYWYRQILGQKVEFLVSFYNNEISEKSEIFDDQFSVERPDGSNFTLKIRSTKLEDSAMYFCASSRGGNQPQHFGDGTRLSIL.

The chain uses TRBV27 and TRBJ1-3, with TRBD1 as a possible D gene (5 bases). Germline V gene data show CDR1 as MNHEY and CDR2 as SMNVEV (reference sequence). With 3 bases removed from V and 2 bases from J, the gap between germline ends came to 8 bases. The length of the CDR3 is 14 residues. CDR3 sequence: CASSLTDTGNTIYF. CDR3 coding DNA: TGTGCCAGCAGTTTGACAGATACTGGAAACACCATATATTTT.

The chain uses TRBV20-1 and TRBJ1-2, with TRBD1 identical over 9 bases. From germline, CDR1 is DFQATT and CDR2 SNEGSKA (reference sequence). The CDR3 consists of 13 residues. Trimming at V came to 3 bases and at J to 5 bases, leaving 4 bases not matched to a gene. The CDR3 here is CSASRQGEYGYTF. Written as DNA, the CDR3 is TGCAGTGCTAGTAGACAGGGGGAATATGGCTACACCTTC.

This sequence joins TRBV5-1 and TRBJ2-1; TRBD2 agrees at 7 bases. The CDR3 is 15 residues long. J lost 1 base, V lost 4 bases, and 5 bases had no gene match. Germline CDR1 and CDR2: SGHRS and YFSETQ. CDR3 nucleotide sequence: TGCGCCAGCAGCCGGACTAGAGAATCCTACAATGAGCAGTTCTTC. Protein product: CASSRTRESYNEQFF. The complete variable domain, with remaining parts taken from reference TRBV5-1 and TRBJ2-1, reads KAGVTQTPRYLIKTRGQQVTLSCSPISGHRSVSWYQQTPGQGLQFLFEYFSETQRNKGNFPGRFSGRQFSNSRSEMNVSTLELGDSALYLCASSRTRESYNEQFFGPGTRLTVL.

The chain links TRBV5-1 to TRBJ2-1, with 14 bases aligning to TRBD2. V trimming: 3 bases; J trimming: 5 bases; junction bases outside the gene matches: 7. This CDR3 comprises 17 residues. CDR1 and CDR2 (germline): SGHRS, YFSETQ. Written as DNA, the CDR3 is TGCGCCAGCAGCTCACAGGGACTAGCGGGAGACCACAATGAGCAGTTCTTC. Translating it yields CASSSQGLAGDHNEQFF.

This sequence joins TRBV15 and TRBJ2-1; weak D call: TRBD2 (5 bases). The CDR3 covers 15 residues. The V end lost 2 bases, the J end lost 1 base, and 9 bases lay between the germline ends. Germline assignment: CDR1 LNHNV and CDR2 YYDKDF (reference sequence). CDR3 sequence reads: CATSRSRGSYNEQFF. The CDR3 DNA reads as TGTGCCACCAGCAGATCACGAGGGTCCTACAATGAGCAGTTCTTC.

This CDR3 is CASSHRPGQNYGYTF. The CDR3 DNA sequence: TGTGCCAGCAGCCATCGCCCGGGACAGAACTATGGCTACACCTTC. The chain is built from TRBV16 and TRBJ1-2, with 7 bases lining up with TRBD1. The CDR3 is 15 amino acids. Per the germline V gene, CDR1 is KGHSY and CDR2 is FQNENV. The junction had 6 bases not matched to a gene; V was cut back by 3 bases and J by 2 bases.

The V call is TRBV6-5, the J call TRBJ2-3; 8 nucleotides agree with TRBD1. The CDR3 has 15 residues. With V trimmed by 5 bases and J by 2 bases, 6 bases remained unmatched. Germline lookup yields CDR1 MNHEY and CDR2 SVGAGI. The CDR3, as DNA: TGTGCCAGCAGTACCGACAGGGGAGCCACAGATACGCAGTATTTT. It encodes CASSTDRGATDTQYF.